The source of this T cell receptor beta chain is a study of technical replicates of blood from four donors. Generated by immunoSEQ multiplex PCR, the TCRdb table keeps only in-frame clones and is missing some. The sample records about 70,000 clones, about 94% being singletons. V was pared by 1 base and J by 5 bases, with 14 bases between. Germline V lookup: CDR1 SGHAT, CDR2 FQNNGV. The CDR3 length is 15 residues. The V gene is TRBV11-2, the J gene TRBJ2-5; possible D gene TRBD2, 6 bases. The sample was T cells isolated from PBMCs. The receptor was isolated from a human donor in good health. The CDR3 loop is CASSLAFGSGETQYF. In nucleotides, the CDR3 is TGTGCCAGCAGCTTAGCTTTCGGGAGCGGGGAGACCCAGTACTTC.